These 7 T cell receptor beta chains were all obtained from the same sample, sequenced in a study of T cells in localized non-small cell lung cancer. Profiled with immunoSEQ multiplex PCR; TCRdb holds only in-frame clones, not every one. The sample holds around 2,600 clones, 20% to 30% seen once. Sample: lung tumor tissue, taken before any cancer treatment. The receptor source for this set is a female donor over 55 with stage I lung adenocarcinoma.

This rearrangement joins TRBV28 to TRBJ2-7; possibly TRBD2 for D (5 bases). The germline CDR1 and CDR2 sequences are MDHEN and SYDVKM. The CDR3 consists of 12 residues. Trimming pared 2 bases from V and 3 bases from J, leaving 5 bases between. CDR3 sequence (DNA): TGTGCCAGCAGTTTAGACTACTACGAGCAGTACTTC. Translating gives CASSLDYYEQYF.

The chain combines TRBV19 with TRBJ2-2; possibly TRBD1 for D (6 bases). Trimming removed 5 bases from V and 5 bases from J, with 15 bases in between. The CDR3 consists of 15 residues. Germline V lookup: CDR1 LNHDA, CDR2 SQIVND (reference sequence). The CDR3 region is CASSVQGSRTGELFF. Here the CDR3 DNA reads TGTGCCAGTAGTGTACAGGGATCCCGGACCGGGGAGCTGTTTTTT.

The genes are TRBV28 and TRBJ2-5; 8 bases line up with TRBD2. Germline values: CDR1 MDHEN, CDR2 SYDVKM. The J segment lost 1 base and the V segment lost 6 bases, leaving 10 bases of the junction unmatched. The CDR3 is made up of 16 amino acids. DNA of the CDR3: TGTGCCAGCAGCGAACCCCTCGGGAGGGCCCAAGAGACCCAGTACTTC. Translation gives CASSEPLGRAQETQYF.

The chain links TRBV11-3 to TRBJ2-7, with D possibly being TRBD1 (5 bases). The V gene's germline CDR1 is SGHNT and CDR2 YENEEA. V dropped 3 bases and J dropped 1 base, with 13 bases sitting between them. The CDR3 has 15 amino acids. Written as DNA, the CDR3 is TGTGCCAGCAGCTTGTCAGGGTATGAGTCCTACGAGCAGTACTTC. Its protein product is CASSLSGYESYEQYF.

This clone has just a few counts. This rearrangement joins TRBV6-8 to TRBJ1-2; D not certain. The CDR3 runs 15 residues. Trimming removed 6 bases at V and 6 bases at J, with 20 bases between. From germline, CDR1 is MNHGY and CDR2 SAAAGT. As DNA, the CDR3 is TGTGCCAGCAGCTCCCCCCGCAGCTCCGGGGATGGCTACACCTTC. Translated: CASSSPRSSGDGYTF.

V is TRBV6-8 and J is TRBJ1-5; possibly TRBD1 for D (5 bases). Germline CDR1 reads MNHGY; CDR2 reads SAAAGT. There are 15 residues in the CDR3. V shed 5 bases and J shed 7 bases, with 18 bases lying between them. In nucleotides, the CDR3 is TGTGCCAGCAGTGCTCTGGACGCTCGGGGCCAGCCCCAGCATTTT. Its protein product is CASSALDARGQPQHF.

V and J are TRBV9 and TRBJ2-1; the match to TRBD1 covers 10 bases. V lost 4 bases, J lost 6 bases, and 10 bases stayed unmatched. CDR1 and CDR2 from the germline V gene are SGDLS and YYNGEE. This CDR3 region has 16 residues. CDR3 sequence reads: CASSLRTGTGVNEQFF. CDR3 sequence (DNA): TGTGCCAGCAGCTTACGGACAGGGACAGGGGTCAATGAGCAGTTCTTC.